Presented here are 10 T cell receptor beta chains from one specimen sequenced in a study of early T cells in non-severe SARS-CoV-2 infection. Each CDR3 protein is one row after TCRdb ran MiXCR on the 5' RACE reads. Of 40,000 to 65,000 distinct CDR3 sequences listed, over 7.5% are singletons. The sequencing input was whole blood. The source is an adult who was a healthcare worker with PCR-confirmed SARS-CoV-2 infection or an uninfected control (not recorded which).

This sequence joins TRBV28 and TRBJ2-7; the D gene is possibly TRBD1 (6 bases). The CDR3 runs to 14 residues. Germline V lookup: CDR1 MDHEN, CDR2 SYDVKM. Trimming pared 5 bases from V and 6 bases from J, leaving 17 bases between. CDR3 DNA: TGTGCCAGCAGTCCACCAGGGGCGCAAGGCGAGCAGTACTTC. The encoded protein is CASSPPGAQGEQYF.

This clonotype was detected ten times or more. The J gene is TRBJ2-1, the V gene TRBV29-1; D possibly matches TRBD1 or TRBD2 (5 bases each). V was clipped by 7 bases and J by 0 bases, with 7 bases between them. Germline-derived CDR1 and CDR2 are SQVTM and ANQGSEA. The CDR3 consists of 12 residues. CDR3 sequence: CSGGRSYNEQFF. In DNA, the CDR3 is TGCAGCGGGGGACGCTCCTACAATGAGCAGTTCTTC.

In the case of this clonotype: This clone may be a read error of a much larger clone one base away. This CDR3 is missing its conserved last phenylalanine or tryptophan, likely due to a read error. The DNA is left out, because the CDR3 cannot be placed on it with certainty; the CDR3 is given as TCRdb lists it. The chain is built from TRBV21-1 and TRBJ2-6; TRBD1 was called by the table and not checked on the DNA. TRBV21-1 is annotated as a pseudogene. The CDR3 length is 18 residues, termini included. This CDR3 is CASSKGGQCSSGANVLTS.

This clonotype was found many times. The chain combines TRBV18 with TRBJ2-1; 7 nucleotides agree with TRBD1. The CDR3 is 13 residues long. The germline gives CDR1 KGHSH, CDR2 LQKENI. V was pared by 6 bases and J by 5 bases, with 4 bases of the junction left unmatched. In nucleotides, the CDR3 is TGTGCCAGCTCTATCGACAGGGACAATGAGCAGTTCTTC. This encodes CASSIDRDNEQFF.

In this sample, this clonotype turned up many times. V is TRBV18 and J is TRBJ1-1; D might be TRBD1 (6 bases). Trimming left V 4 bases short and J 4 bases short, with 19 bases between. Germline V gene data show CDR1 as KGHSH and CDR2 as LQKENI. The CDR3 consists of 16 residues. CDR3 in DNA: TGTGCCAGCTCACTTCAACAGGGAGTGAGGTCCACTGAAGCTTTCTTT. This codes for CASSLQQGVRSTEAFF.

The V and J genes are TRBV4-2 and TRBJ2-1; 10 nucleotides line up with TRBD2. Looked up from germline, CDR1 is LGHNA and CDR2 is YNFKEQ. J lost 3 bases, V lost 0 bases, and 2 bases had no gene match. This CDR3 comprises 16 residues. CDR3: CASSQESSGGYNEQFF. The CDR3 DNA sequence: TGTGCCAGCAGCCAAGAGTCTAGCGGGGGCTACAATGAGCAGTTCTTC.

This clonotype was seen at least ten times. The V gene is TRBV11-2, the J gene TRBJ2-3; D gene unclear. CDR1 is SGHAT and CDR2 is FQNNGV in the germline V gene. CDR3 length: 13 residues. Trimming took off 5 bases at V and 4 bases at J, with 10 bases between the two ends. The CDR3 sequence: CASSRLGPDTQYF. The DNA for the CDR3 is TGTGCCAGCAGCCGGCTGGGCCCAGATACGCAGTATTTT.

This clonotype was counted ten times or more. The gene calls are TRBV3-1 and TRBJ1-1; tentatively, D is TRBD1 (6 bases). The germline V and J ends were trimmed by 2 bases and 7 bases, with 8 bases remaining between them. This CDR3 has 12 residues. Germline-derived CDR1 and CDR2 are LGHDT and YNNKEL (reference sequence). The CDR3 DNA sequence: TGTGCCAGCAGCCAAAGGGGGTTTGAAGCTTTCTTT. Its translation is CASSQRGFEAFF.

This clonotype was counted only a few times. The chain uses TRBV25-1 and TRBJ2-1; 8 bases map to TRBD1. With V trimmed by 4 bases and J by 10 bases, 15 bases remained unmatched. The CDR3 totals 16 residues. Germline-derived CDR1 and CDR2 are MGHDK and SYGVNS. Here the CDR3 reads CASSAGGQGHLGEQFF. The DNA for the CDR3 is TGTGCCAGCAGTGCCGGAGGACAGGGACATCTCGGGGAGCAGTTCTTC.

The chain uses TRBV19 and TRBJ1-2, with a possible D match to TRBD1 (6 bases). The CDR3 has 14 amino acids. V was pared by 1 base and J by 7 bases, with 13 bases between. CDR1 LNHDA and CDR2 SQIVND come from the germline V gene (reference sequence). Written as DNA, the CDR3 is TGTGCCAGTAGTATAGGCGGGGACATCTCTGGCTACACCTTC. Amino acids: CASSIGGDISGYTF.